The rows below give T cell receptor beta chains drawn from one sample of a study of control samples from healthy donors and cancer patients. Clones were sequenced by immunoSEQ multiplex PCR, and TCRdb holds only the in-frame ones, with some missing. Counted here are 90,000 to 110,000 clones, around 88% occurring once; the ten biggest clones make up roughly 15%. Sequencing was carried out using blood. The receptors were sampled from a woman between 45 and 65 years old in good health. CDR3s include the opening cysteine and the closing phenylalanine or tryptophan.

cdr3_aa: CASKRGPDSNQPQHF; cdr3_length: 15; v_call: TRBV27
cdr3_aa: CASNQQTSGYNEQFF; cdr3_length: 15; v_call: TRBV2
cdr3_aa: CAWIPAGGNTIYF; cdr3_length: 13; v_call: TRBV30
cdr3_aa: CASSFEEYRETQYF; cdr3_length: 14; v_call: TRBV5-6
cdr3_aa: CAWSPARTSGRAGRETQYF; cdr3_length: 19; v_call: TRBV30
cdr3_aa: CSVTGQGSRSYNEQFF; cdr3_length: 16; v_call: TRBV29-1
cdr3_aa: CASSPGANTEAFF; cdr3_length: 13; v_call: TRBV7-9
cdr3_aa: CATSDFWSSDTQYF; cdr3_length: 14; v_call: TRBV24-1
cdr3_aa: CASSDSLLLQQYF; cdr3_length: 13; v_call: TRBV10-1
cdr3_aa: CASSLSEINQPQHF; cdr3_length: 14; v_call: TRBV5-5
cdr3_aa: CASSQDVRRGSGELFF; cdr3_length: 16; v_call: TRBV4-3
cdr3_aa: CASSIGLDEQFF; cdr3_length: 12; v_call: TRBV9
cdr3_aa: CASNRVAGLQETQYF; cdr3_length: 15; v_call: TRBV7-9
cdr3_aa: CASSQGDSNQPQHF; cdr3_length: 14; v_call: TRBV18
cdr3_aa: CASSPRQGGSPLHF; cdr3_length: 14; v_call: TRBV9
cdr3_aa: CASSYSGGAVTMHF; cdr3_length: 14; v_call: TRBV6-2/TRBV6-3
cdr3_aa: CASSLSRDYEQYF; cdr3_length: 13; v_call: TRBV11-2
cdr3_aa: CASSLGSSGNTIYF; cdr3_length: 14; v_call: TRBV7-2
cdr3_aa: CASSLFGEAGSPLHF; cdr3_length: 15; v_call: TRBV7-2
cdr3_aa: CASSLGQGTGELFF; cdr3_length: 14; v_call: TRBV5-1
cdr3_aa: CASSFERTGDQPQHF; cdr3_length: 15; v_call: TRBV7-8
cdr3_aa: CASSLTGTGEAQYF; cdr3_length: 14; v_call: TRBV7-3
cdr3_aa: CASITSGRAPNIQYF; cdr3_length: 15; v_call: TRBV19